Listed below are T cell receptor beta chains from one sample, sequenced in a study of CD8 T cells in ankylosing spondylitis. Each CDR3 protein gets one entry after TCRdb re-called the 5' RACE reads with MiXCR. The profile covers 390,000 or so distinct CDR3 sequences, with approximately 20% appearing a single time and 15% to 20% taken by the ten largest. The sequencing sample was made of blood, either unsorted or a sorted T cell fraction (not recorded which). The origin of the receptors is a male donor with ankylosing spondylitis. The CDR3 runs from the conserved cysteine through the conserved F or W. D genes are given only for firm matches. Clone size is shown for a subset of rows, as once, few, many or a class of expanded clone.

v_call,j_call,d_call,clone_size,cdr3_nt,cdr3_aa
TRBV7-6,TRBJ2-7,.,.,TGTGCCAGCAGCTTCATCCCGGCCTACGAGCAGTACTTC,CASSFIPAYEQYF
TRBV20-1,TRBJ1-1,.,.,TGCAGTGCTCGGGGGGCAGACCGGAACACTGAAGCTTTCTTT,CSARGADRNTEAFF
TRBV29-1,TRBJ1-2,TRBD1,.,TGCAGCGTTGAAGGGACAGGGGAAACCTATGGCTACACCTTC,CSVEGTGETYGYTF
TRBV7-2,TRBJ1-2,.,once,TGTGCCAGCAGCTTAGTTGGGAATGTGGATGGCTACACCTTC,CASSLVGNVDGYTF
TRBV7-9,TRBJ2-7,.,few,TGTGCCAGCAGCTTGAACACCCTAGGAGAGCAGTACTTC,CASSLNTLGEQYF
TRBV9,TRBJ1-6,TRBD1,few,TGTGCCAGCAGCGCCTGGGACAGGGCGAGCTCCTATAATTCACCCCTCCACTTT,CASSAWDRASSYNSPLHF
TRBV6-1,TRBJ1-3,.,.,TGTGCCAGCAGTGACATCGGGACGTTAAAAAACACCATATATTTT,CASSDIGTLKNTIYF
TRBV7-6,TRBJ2-7,.,.,TGTGCCAGCAGCTTAGTTAGGTCGTACGAGCAGTACTTC,CASSLVRSYEQYF
TRBV7-8,TRBJ2-1,TRBD2,.,TGTGCCAGCGGTTCTAGCGGGATAAGATACAATGAGCAGTTCTTC,CASGSSGIRYNEQFF
TRBV12-3/TRBV12-4,TRBJ2-7,TRBD2,.,TGTGCCAGCAGTGACCCGGCATGTAGCGGGCTTTACTCCTACGAGCAGTACTTC,CASSDPACSGLYSYEQYF
TRBV12-3/TRBV12-4,TRBJ2-3,.,.,TGTGCCAGCACCTACAGGGGGGGAGCGGATACGCAGTATTTT,CASTYRGGADTQYF
TRBV4-1,TRBJ2-7,TRBD2,few,TGCGCCAGCAGCCATTCGGGACTAGCCTCCTACGAGCAGTACTTC,CASSHSGLASYEQYF
TRBV5-1,TRBJ1-1,.,.,TGCGCCAGCAGCAATTTAGAGTCCCGGACCATGAACACTGAAGCTTTCTTT,CASSNLESRTMNTEAFF
TRBV12-3/TRBV12-4,TRBJ2-2,.,.,TGTGCCAGCACCGGACCTAGAAGGTTTTATACCGGGGAGCTGTTTTTT,CASTGPRRFYTGELFF
TRBV10-3,TRBJ2-7,TRBD1,few,TGTGCCATCAGCCCGGACAGGGCCCCCTACGAGCAGTACTTC,CAISPDRAPYEQYF
TRBV5-8,TRBJ1-6,.,.,TGTGCCAGCAGCACCGGCCCCTACCTCAATTCACCCCTCCACTTT,CASSTGPYLNSPLHF
TRBV20-1,TRBJ1-1,TRBD1,few,TGCAGTGCTAGAGGGGGGACAGGGCACATTGAAGCTTTCTTT,CSARGGTGHIEAFF
TRBV6-2/TRBV6-3,TRBJ1-1,TRBD1,few,TGTGCCAGCAGTTTCAACGGACAGGCCACTGAAGCTTTCTTT,CASSFNGQATEAFF
TRBV7-2,TRBJ1-2,TRBD1,.,TGTGCCAGCCGTGCGGCGGGACAGAACTATGGCTACACCTTC,CASRAAGQNYGYTF
TRBV20-1,TRBJ1-2,TRBD1,many,TGCAGTGCTAGAAGGGACAGGGCCGGCTACACCTTC,CSARRDRAGYTF
TRBV20-1,TRBJ2-1,.,few,TGCAGTGCTAGAGTTCAGCCCGGTCCCCCCCTCAATGAGCAGTTCTTC,CSARVQPGPPLNEQFF
TRBV21-1,TRBJ2-7,.,.,TGTGCCAGCTCCGACAGGAAGCCCTACGAGCAGTACTTC,CASSDRKPYEQYF
TRBV5-1,TRBJ2-3,.,.,TGCGCCAGCAGCTTGGCCAGGGACACCATCACAGATACGCAGTATTTT,CASSLARDTITDTQYF
TRBV12-3/TRBV12-4,TRBJ2-1,TRBD2,few,TGTGCCAGCAGTTTCCCACAGGGTAGCGGGGGTTACAATGAGCAGTTCTTC,CASSFPQGSGGYNEQFF
TRBV5-1,TRBJ2-1,TRBD2,many,TGCGCCAGCAGCTTGGCTGGCGGGAGCACCTACAATGAGCAGTTCTTC,CASSLAGGSTYNEQFF
TRBV15,TRBJ2-1,TRBD2,.,TGTGCCACCAGCAGAATGACTAGCGGGGAAAATGAGCAGTTCTTC,CATSRMTSGENEQFF
TRBV7-2,TRBJ2-1,.,.,TGTGCCAGCAGCTTAGGGGCTAGCGAGTACAATGAGCAGTTCTTC,CASSLGASEYNEQFF
TRBV15,TRBJ1-6,.,.,TGTGCCACCAGCAGAGATGGAGTTCGCTCCTATAATTCACCCCTCCACTTT,CATSRDGVRSYNSPLHF
TRBV20-1,TRBJ2-1,.,many,TGCAGTGCTGGTTATAGCGGTTACAATGAGCAGTTCTTC,CSAGYSGYNEQFF
TRBV4-3,TRBJ2-4,.,few,TGCGCCAGCAGCCAATGGTATGAGGGTAGAAACATTCAGTACTTC,CASSQWYEGRNIQYF
TRBV19,TRBJ2-2,TRBD1,.,TGTGCCAGTAAAACCGGGACAGCCTCCGGGGAGCTGTTTTTT,CASKTGTASGELFF
TRBV12-3/TRBV12-4,TRBJ1-4,.,.,TGTGCCAGCAGTTCCCCTGAAAAACTGTTTTTT,CASSSPEKLFF
TRBV6-4,TRBJ2-3,.,few,TGTGCCAGCAGTTCAGGGATCGGCACAGATACGCAGTATTTT,CASSSGIGTDTQYF
TRBV6-2/TRBV6-3,TRBJ1-1,TRBD1,.,TGTGCCATTGGACAGGGGACTGAAGCTTTCTTT,CAIGQGTEAFF
TRBV21-1,TRBJ2-7,.,.,TGTGCCAGCAGCAGTTTGAGCGGGATTGGCGACGAGCAGTACTTC,CASSSLSGIGDEQYF
TRBV7-8,TRBJ1-6,.,few,TGTGCCAGCTCCACGCAGATCGGGCCTAATTCACCCCTCCACTTT,CASSTQIGPNSPLHF
TRBV7-3,TRBJ2-1,TRBD2,few,TGTGCCAGCAGCGGGACTAGCGGGGTGTCGTATGAGCAGTTCTTC,CASSGTSGVSYEQFF
TRBV7-2,TRBJ2-3,TRBD2,.,TGTGCCAGCAGCTTAGCGCTCCCGACTAGCGGGGGAACAGATACGCAGTATTTT,CASSLALPTSGGTDTQYF
TRBV27,TRBJ1-1,.,many,TGTGCCAGCGGGCGAAACACTGAAGCTTTCTTT,CASGRNTEAFF
TRBV7-9,TRBJ2-2,TRBD1,few,TGTGCCAGCAGCGGAGAGGGACAGCCACCGAACACCGGGGAGCTGTTTTTT,CASSGEGQPPNTGELFF
TRBV2,TRBJ2-6,TRBD1,.,TGTGCCAGCAGCGGTAGACAGGGCGGTAATGGGGCCAACGTCCTGACTTTC,CASSGRQGGNGANVLTF
TRBV15,TRBJ2-3,.,few,TGTGCCACCAGCCCGCGAATGACGGATACGCAGTATTTT,CATSPRMTDTQYF
TRBV12-3/TRBV12-4,TRBJ2-7,TRBD2,few,TGTGCCAGCAGTTCTACCGGGACTACCTACGAGCAGTACTTC,CASSSTGTTYEQYF
TRBV7-2,TRBJ2-1,TRBD1,many,TGTGCCAGCAGCTACGAACAGGGGTTCTCCTACAATGAGCAGTTCTTC,CASSYEQGFSYNEQFF
TRBV6-1,TRBJ1-5,TRBD1,.,TGTGCCAGCACCAGACAGGGGGATAATCAGCCCCAGCATTTT,CASTRQGDNQPQHF
TRBV2,TRBJ2-2,TRBD2,.,TGTGCCAGCAAAGAACTAGCGGCGAACACCGGGGAGCTGTTTTTT,CASKELAANTGELFF
TRBV29-1,TRBJ1-4,TRBD1,many,TGCAGCGTTGGGGACAGGGCCGATGAAAAACTGTTTTTT,CSVGDRADEKLFF
TRBV7-8,TRBJ2-1,TRBD1,many,TGTGCCAGCAGCTTAAGCACCCGGGACAGTGGGCAGTTCTTC,CASSLSTRDSGQFF
TRBV20-1,TRBJ2-1,TRBD2,.,TGCAGTACCAATCTAGCGGGTTCCTACAATGAGCAGTTCTTC,CSTNLAGSYNEQFF
TRBV29-1,TRBJ2-2,TRBD2,.,TGCGGCGTTGCCCAGCGGGAGGTCACCGGGGAGCTGTTTTTT,CGVAQREVTGELFF
TRBV20-1,TRBJ2-3,TRBD2,few,TGCAGTGCTAGAGGAAGGGAGCGGGGAGATACGCAGTATTTT,CSARGRERGDTQYF
TRBV13,TRBJ2-3,.,few,TGTGCCAGCAGAACGCGAGGGGTTCGGACGCAGTATTTT,CASRTRGVRTQYF
TRBV5-5,TRBJ2-3,TRBD2,many,TGTGCCAGCAGCATCCTCGGGACTACCACAGATACGCAGTATTTT,CASSILGTTTDTQYF
TRBV2,TRBJ2-1,.,.,TGTGCCAGCAGTTTTGGCGGGCCCGGTAATGAGCAGTTCTTC,CASSFGGPGNEQFF
TRBV5-4,TRBJ2-6,.,.,TGTGCCAGCAGCTTGGTCGGGCCTGGGGCCAACGTCCTGACTTTC,CASSLVGPGANVLTF
TRBV21-1,TRBJ2-3,.,.,TGTGCCAGCTTCTCCCGGGCCAAGGGAAATACGCAGTATTTT,CASFSRAKGNTQYF
TRBV19,TRBJ2-7,TRBD2,.,TGTGCCAGTAGTTCCCTACTAGCGGCTAACGAGCAGTACTTC,CASSSLLAANEQYF
TRBV20-1,TRBJ2-3,.,few,TGCAGTGCTAGAGATCACCCAATCACAGATACGCAGTATTTT,CSARDHPITDTQYF
TRBV6-1,TRBJ2-7,.,few,TGTGCCAGCAGTCCATCCGGGGTGGTAGGATTCTACGAGCAGTACTTC,CASSPSGVVGFYEQYF